The rows below give T cell receptor beta chains drawn from one sample of a study of cytomegalovirus exposure and HLA in healthy donors. The protocol was immunoSEQ multiplex PCR, while the TCRdb copy is restricted to in-frame clones and leaves out a portion. The data show 100,000 to 120,000 clones, over 60% seen once. Source material: PBMCs. These receptors were obtained from a woman in her 30s in good health and CMV-seronegative. The CDR3 runs from the conserved cysteine through the conserved F or W. The order of the fields is clone size, D gene, V gene, J gene, CDR3 DNA, CDR3 protein. A D gene is named only where the DNA matches it firmly. Not every row has a clone size; where given, it reads once, few, many or a size class.

clone_size: -; d_call: -; v_call: TRBV12-2; j_call: TRBJ2-7; cdr3_nt: TGTGCAAGTCGCTTAGCGCGGGTGCCTTACGGGCAGTACTTC; cdr3_aa: CASRLARVPYGQYF
clone_size: -; d_call: TRBD1; v_call: TRBV6-1; j_call: TRBJ2-1; cdr3_nt: TGTGCCAGCAGTATTACACGGACAGGGGGCAATGAGCAGTTCTTC; cdr3_aa: CASSITRTGGNEQFF
clone_size: -; d_call: -; v_call: TRBV28; j_call: TRBJ1-1; cdr3_nt: TGTGCCAGCAGTTTTTCGGGACAGAACACTGAAGCTTTCTTT; cdr3_aa: CASSFSGQNTEAFF
clone_size: -; d_call: TRBD1; v_call: TRBV29-1; j_call: TRBJ1-1; cdr3_nt: TGCAGCGGTTTTGGACAGGGGTCGAACACTGAAGCTTTCTTT; cdr3_aa: CSGFGQGSNTEAFF
clone_size: -; d_call: -; v_call: TRBV6-5; j_call: TRBJ1-2; cdr3_nt: TGTGCCAGCAGTTTCGCCGGGATCTATGGCTACACCTTC; cdr3_aa: CASSFAGIYGYTF
clone_size: -; d_call: TRBD1; v_call: TRBV13; j_call: TRBJ2-7; cdr3_nt: TGTGCCAGCAGCCCCGGGACAGGCTACGAGCAGTACTTC; cdr3_aa: CASSPGTGYEQYF
clone_size: -; d_call: -; v_call: TRBV14; j_call: TRBJ1-2; cdr3_nt: TGTGCCAGCAGCCAGGTGGGGGCAGCGATCTATGGCTACACCTTC; cdr3_aa: CASSQVGAAIYGYTF
clone_size: once; d_call: TRBD1; v_call: TRBV28; j_call: TRBJ2-2; cdr3_nt: TGTGCCAGCAGTGGACAGGGGGAGCTAGTCAGCGGGGAGCTGTTTTTT; cdr3_aa: CASSGQGELVSGELFF
clone_size: -; d_call: -; v_call: TRBV4-1; j_call: TRBJ2-3; cdr3_nt: TGCGCCAGCAGCCCGACTAGGAGGGTCACAGATACGCAGTATTTT; cdr3_aa: CASSPTRRVTDTQYF
clone_size: -; d_call: TRBD1; v_call: TRBV27; j_call: TRBJ1-2; cdr3_nt: TGTGCCAGCAGATCTGGGACAGGGTTACAGGGCTACACCTTC; cdr3_aa: CASRSGTGLQGYTF
clone_size: -; d_call: -; v_call: TRBV20-1; j_call: TRBJ2-7; cdr3_nt: TGCAGTGCTAAGCTAGCGCGCGAGCAGTACTTC; cdr3_aa: CSAKLAREQYF
clone_size: -; d_call: -; v_call: TRBV28; j_call: TRBJ1-1; cdr3_nt: TGTGCCAGCAGTTTATTCCAGAACACTGAAGCTTTCTTT; cdr3_aa: CASSLFQNTEAFF
clone_size: -; d_call: TRBD1; v_call: TRBV6-6; j_call: TRBJ1-1; cdr3_nt: TGTGCCAGCAGGCGTCCGGAACAGGGGACTGAAGCTTTCTTT; cdr3_aa: CASRRPEQGTEAFF
clone_size: -; d_call: -; v_call: TRBV28; j_call: TRBJ2-7; cdr3_nt: TGTGCCAGCAGCCCTCGGGTCGCCTACGAGCAGTACTTC; cdr3_aa: CASSPRVAYEQYF
clone_size: -; d_call: -; v_call: TRBV30; j_call: TRBJ2-5; cdr3_nt: TGTGCCTGGAGGCCAGCCTGGGGTGCGGGGTCCCAGTACTTC; cdr3_aa: CAWRPAWGAGSQYF
clone_size: -; d_call: -; v_call: TRBV4-1; j_call: TRBJ1-5; cdr3_nt: TGCGCCAGCAGCCGAACAGCGGCAAGAAATCAGCCCCAGCATTTT; cdr3_aa: CASSRTAARNQPQHF
clone_size: -; d_call: TRBD2; v_call: TRBV13; j_call: TRBJ2-3; cdr3_nt: TGTGCCAGCAGCCCGAGACTAGCGGGAGGTGCAGATACGCAGTATTTT; cdr3_aa: CASSPRLAGGADTQYF
clone_size: -; d_call: -; v_call: TRBV11-3; j_call: TRBJ1-6; cdr3_nt: TGTGCCAGCAGCTTAGCCGTTAATTCACCCCTCCACTTT; cdr3_aa: CASSLAVNSPLHF
clone_size: -; d_call: -; v_call: TRBV4-2; j_call: TRBJ1-1; cdr3_nt: TGTGCCAGCAGCCCCATAAAGGACAGAAACACTGAAGCTTTCTTT; cdr3_aa: CASSPIKDRNTEAFF
clone_size: -; d_call: -; v_call: TRBV4-3; j_call: TRBJ1-1; cdr3_nt: TGCGCCAGCAGCCAGGGAGGGACGGGACTTGAGGACACTGAAGCTTTCTTT; cdr3_aa: CASSQGGTGLEDTEAFF
clone_size: -; d_call: TRBD2; v_call: TRBV5-1; j_call: TRBJ2-1; cdr3_nt: TGCGCCAGCACCGGGGGGGCCTTGAACAATGAGCAGTTCTTC; cdr3_aa: CASTGGALNNEQFF
clone_size: once; d_call: TRBD2; v_call: TRBV28; j_call: TRBJ2-3; cdr3_nt: TGTGCCAGCAGTGCCCGACTAGCGGGCCACCTCACAGATACGCAGTATTTT; cdr3_aa: CASSARLAGHLTDTQYF
clone_size: -; d_call: -; v_call: TRBV10-3; j_call: TRBJ2-7; cdr3_nt: TGTGCCATCAGAGGGGGGGACTCCTACGAGCAGTACTTC; cdr3_aa: CAIRGGDSYEQYF
clone_size: few; d_call: -; v_call: TRBV7-3; j_call: TRBJ1-1; cdr3_nt: TGTGCCAGCAGCCAGGGGTCCGGTGGGGCTGAAGCTTTCTTT; cdr3_aa: CASSQGSGGAEAFF
clone_size: -; d_call: TRBD1; v_call: TRBV7-8; j_call: TRBJ1-2; cdr3_nt: TGTGCCAGCAGCTTCGACAGGGGTAGCTACACCTTC; cdr3_aa: CASSFDRGSYTF